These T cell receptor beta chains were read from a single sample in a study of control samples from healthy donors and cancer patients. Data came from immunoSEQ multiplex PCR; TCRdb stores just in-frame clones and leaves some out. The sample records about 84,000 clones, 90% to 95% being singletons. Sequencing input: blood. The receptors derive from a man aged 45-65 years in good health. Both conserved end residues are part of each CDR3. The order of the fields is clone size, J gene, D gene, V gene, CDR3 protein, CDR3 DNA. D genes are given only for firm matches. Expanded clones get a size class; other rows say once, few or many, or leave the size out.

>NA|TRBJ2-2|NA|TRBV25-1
CASRAILAGELFF
TGTGCCAGCAGGGCCATTCTGGCCGGGGAGCTGTTTTTT
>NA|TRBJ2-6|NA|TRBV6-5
CASRGTGANVLTF
TGTGCCAGCAGGGGGACTGGGGCCAACGTCCTGACTTTC
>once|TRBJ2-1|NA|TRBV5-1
CASSLYRDTSSYNEQFF
TGCGCCAGCAGCTTGTACCGGGACACCAGCTCCTACAATGAGCAGTTCTTC
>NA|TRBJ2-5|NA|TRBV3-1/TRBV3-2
CASSQEPNSFQETQYF
TGTGCCAGCAGCCAAGAGCCCAATTCGTTTCAAGAGACCCAGTACTTC
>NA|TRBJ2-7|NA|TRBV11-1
CASSLDPGTFYEQYF
TGTGCCAGCAGCTTGGATCCCGGGACATTCTACGAGCAGTACTTC
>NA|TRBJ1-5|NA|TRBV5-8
CASSQGWGNQPQHF
TGTGCCAGCAGTCAGGGATGGGGCAATCAGCCCCAGCATTTT
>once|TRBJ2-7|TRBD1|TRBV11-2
CASSLGSGQYYEQYF
TGTGCCAGCAGCTTAGGATCGGGACAGTACTACGAGCAGTACTTC
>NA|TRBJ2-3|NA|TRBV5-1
CASSLEMRGSTDTQYF
TGCGCCAGCAGCTTGGAAATGAGGGGTAGCACAGATACGCAGTATTTT
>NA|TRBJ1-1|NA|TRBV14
CASSQVTGRTEAFF
TGTGCCAGCAGCCAAGTGACGGGTAGGACTGAAGCTTTCTTT
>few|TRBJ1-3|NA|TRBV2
CASSGVSSGNTIYF
TGTGCCAGCAGTGGGGTGAGCTCTGGAAACACCATATATTTT
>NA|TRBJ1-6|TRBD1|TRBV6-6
CASSTGTAYNSPLHF
TGTGCCAGCAGTACGGGGACAGCCTATAATTCACCCCTCCACTTT
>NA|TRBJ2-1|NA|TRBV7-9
CASSLGEANEQFF
TGTGCCAGCAGCTTAGGCGAGGCAAATGAGCAGTTCTTC
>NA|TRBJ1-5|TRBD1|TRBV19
CASTLTGVLNQPQHF
TGTGCCAGTACCCTGACAGGGGTCCTCAATCAGCCCCAGCATTTT
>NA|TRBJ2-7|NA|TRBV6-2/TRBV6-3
CASSSYTGNIHF
TGTGCCAGCAGCTCCTATACAGGGAATATACACTTC
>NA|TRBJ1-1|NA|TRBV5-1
CASSLGSRLGTEAFF
TGCGCCAGCAGCTTGGGGTCGAGGTTGGGGACTGAAGCTTTCTTT
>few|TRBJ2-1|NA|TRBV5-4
CASSHEMDEQFF
TGTGCCAGCAGCCATGAAATGGATGAGCAGTTCTTC
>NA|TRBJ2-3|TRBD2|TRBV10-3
CAISALAGSDTQYF
TGTGCCATCAGTGCACTAGCGGGGTCCGATACGCAGTATTTT
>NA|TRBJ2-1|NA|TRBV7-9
CASSSVLSSYNEQFF
TGTGCCAGCAGCTCTGTTCTTAGCTCCTACAATGAGCAGTTCTTC
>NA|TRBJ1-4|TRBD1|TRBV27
CASSLGTGPEKLFF
TGTGCCAGCAGTCTTGGGACAGGGCCAGAAAAACTGTTTTTT